The 31 T cell receptor beta chains in this list originate from one sample, sequenced in a study of response to subunit inactivated influenza vaccine. Each CDR3 protein is one row after TCRdb ran MiXCR on the RT-PCR reads. The sample records 600,000 to 850,000 distinct CDR3 sequences, around 15% being singletons. The specimen comprised PBMCs from blood, sampled about 14 days before vaccination. The origin of the receptors is a middle-aged man who received an inactivated influenza vaccine.

This clonotype was seen more than once but under ten times. The chain has TRBV3-1 and TRBJ2-7; D not certain. CDR3 length: 14 amino acids. Trimming stripped 2 bases from V and 5 bases from J, with 13 bases between. Germline V lookup: CDR1 LGHDT, CDR2 YNNKEL (reference sequence). The chain's CDR3 is CASSQTNVFDEQYF. CDR3 coding DNA: TGTGCCAGCAGCCAAACCAACGTCTTTGACGAGCAGTACTTC.

V gene TRBV30 combines with J gene TRBJ2-1; D unclear. V was shortened by 0 bases and J by 9 bases, with 6 bases between the two germline ends. The germline gives CDR1 GTSNPN, CDR2 SVGIG (reference sequence). This CDR3 is built from 11 residues. The CDR3 DNA reads TGTGCCTGGAGTGTACAGCTTGAGCAGTTCTTC. Translating gives CAWSVQLEQFF.

At least ten counts were recorded for this clonotype. The chain joins TRBV20-1 to TRBJ2-3; 9 bases are shared with TRBD2. The J segment lost 4 bases and the V segment lost 0 bases, leaving 5 bases of the junction unmatched. The CDR3 contains 15 residues. Germline CDR1 and CDR2: DFQATT and SNEGSKA (reference sequence). The CDR3 DNA reads as TGCAGTGCTAGAGATGAGGGACTAGCCTCAGATACGCAGTATTTT. Protein sequence: CSARDEGLASDTQYF.

This clonotype was detected only a few times. The V gene is TRBV7-2, the J gene TRBJ2-3; unclear D gene. V dropped 2 bases and J dropped 5 bases, with 11 bases sitting between them. This CDR3 region has 14 residues. The V gene's germline CDR1 is SGHTA and CDR2 FQGNSA. The CDR3: CASSLRASRDTQYF. The CDR3 DNA reads as TGTGCCAGCAGCTTACGGGCCTCTCGAGATACGCAGTATTTT.

The gene calls are TRBV7-2 and TRBJ2-5; 9 bases are a match to TRBD2. Germline V gene sequence: CDR1 SGHTA, CDR2 FQGNSA. CDR3 length: 15 residues. Losses at the gene ends were 0 bases for V and 5 bases for J; bases not matched to a gene: 4. CDR3 region: CASSLARGRGETQYF. The CDR3 bases are TGTGCCAGCAGCTTAGCCCGCGGGAGGGGGGAGACCCAGTACTTC.

V usage is TRBV5-6 and J usage is TRBJ1-5, with D perhaps matching TRBD1 (5 bases). The germline V and J ends were trimmed by 4 bases and 1 base, with 9 bases remaining between them. From germline, CDR1 is SGHDT and CDR2 YYEEEE. CDR3 length equals 14 residues. CDR3 coding DNA: TGTGCCAGCAGCGGGGGGGGGAGCAATCAGCCCCAGCATTTT. Translated, it gives CASSGGGSNQPQHF.

The chain is built from TRBV2 and TRBJ1-1; TRBD1 is a possible D gene (6 bases). The CDR3 length is 14 residues. Looked up from germline, CDR1 is SNHLY and CDR2 is FYNNEI. V was clipped by 1 base and J by 5 bases, with 11 bases between them. In nucleotides, the CDR3 is TGTGCCAGCAGTGAAGGTGGGGGGCGAACTGAAGCTTTCTTT. This codes for CASSEGGGRTEAFF.

This clonotype was found a few times. The J gene is TRBJ2-7, the V gene TRBV12-5; tentatively, D is TRBD1 (5 bases). Trimming cost V 5 bases and J 4 bases, with 9 bases left between them. This CDR3 is 12 amino acids long. Germline V lookup: CDR1 LGHNT, CDR2 FRNRAP. CDR3 DNA sequence: TGTGCTAGTGGTCAGGGATTGTACGAGCAGTACTTC. Translated: CASGQGLYEQYF.

The CDR3 region has the DNA TGTGCCAGCAGCTTGCCGGCTAGCGGGAACTACAATGAGCAGTTCTTC. Its translation: CASSLPASGNYNEQFF. V is TRBV5-4 and J is TRBJ2-1, with 9 bases that match TRBD2. The CDR3 runs 16 residues. CDR1 and CDR2 from the germline V gene are SGHNT and YYREEE (reference sequence). Trimming removed 1 base from V and 3 bases from J; junction bases left unmatched: 5. The full variable domain, completed using reference TRBV5-4 and TRBJ2-1, is ETGVTQSPTHLIKTRGQQVTLRCSSQSGHNTVSWYQQALGQGPQFIFQYYREEENGRGNFPPRFSGLQFPNYSSELNVNALELDDSALYLCASSLPASGNYNEQFFGPGTRLTVL.

This clonotype has just a few counts. The chain has TRBV12-3 or TRBV12-4 and TRBJ1-6, with D tentatively TRBD1 (6 bases). This CDR3 is built from 16 residues. V lost 5 bases, J lost 4 bases, and 15 bases lay in between. CDR3 sequence: CASSQDSAVYNSPLHF. CDR3 coding DNA: TGTGCCAGCAGTCAGGACAGTGCAGTTTATAATTCACCCCTCCACTTT.

This clonotype was seen only a few times. V and J are TRBV10-3 and TRBJ2-7; D is perhaps TRBD1 (5 bases). Germline V gene sequence: CDR1 ENHRY, CDR2 SYGVKD. Trimming removed 10 bases at V and 0 bases at J, with 16 bases between. The CDR3 loop spans 14 amino acids. This chain's CDR3 is CATALQASSYEQYF. Here the CDR3 DNA reads TGTGCCACCGCTTTACAGGCTAGCTCCTACGAGCAGTACTTC.

In this sample, this clonotype turned up a few times. The chain recombines TRBV20-1 with TRBJ2-3; possible D gene TRBD2, 6 bases. The CDR3 extends over 14 amino acids. Germline CDR1 DFQATT, CDR2 SNEGSKA (reference sequence). The ends were cut back, 5 bases at V and 3 bases at J, with 15 bases in the middle. The CDR3 loop reads CSAPRGRLTDTQYF. The CDR3 DNA follows: TGCAGTGCTCCACGGGGGAGGCTTACAGATACGCAGTATTTT.

This clonotype was recorded a few times. The chain links TRBV29-1 to TRBJ2-5; D is possibly TRBD1 (5 bases). This CDR3 comprises 14 residues. Trimming pared 2 bases from V and 2 bases from J, leaving 12 bases between. CDR1 and CDR2 from the germline V gene are SQVTM and ANQGSEA. The CDR3 DNA reads TGCAGCGTTGAACAGGGTCCCGGGCAAGAGACCCAGTACTTC. Translated, it gives CSVEQGPGQETQYF. Drawing the rest from reference TRBV29-1 and TRBJ2-5, the complete variable domain is SAVISQKPSRDICQRGTSLTIQCQVDSQVTMMFWYRQQPGQSLTLIATANQGSEATYESGFVIDKFPISRPNLTFSTLTVSNMSPEDSSIYLCSVEQGPGQETQYFGPGTRLLVL.

At least ten counts were recorded for this clonotype. V gene TRBV29-1 combines with J gene TRBJ1-2, with unresolved D. The ends were cut back, 0 bases at V and 8 bases at J, with 16 bases in the middle. Germline V gene sequence: CDR1 SQVTM, CDR2 ANQGSEA. The CDR3 is made up of 14 amino acids. CDR3 in DNA: TGCAGCGTTGAAGAGGTAACTGCCCAGGAGGGCTACACCTTC. Its protein is CSVEEVTAQEGYTF.

This clonotype turned up a few times. V usage is TRBV27 and J usage is TRBJ2-3; weak D call: TRBD2 (5 bases). Germline-derived CDR1 and CDR2 are MNHEY and SMNVEV (reference sequence). The CDR3 runs to 14 residues. With 5 bases removed from V and 10 bases from J, the gap between germline ends came to 19 bases. CDR3 sequence: CASSATGYSLAQYF. The CDR3 nucleotides read TGTGCCAGCAGTGCGACGGGGTATTCGCTCGCGCAGTATTTT.

The chain recombines TRBV29-1 with TRBJ1-2; TRBD1 aligns across 7 bases. Trimming removed 6 bases from V and 6 bases from J; junction bases left unmatched: 1. Germline V CDR1 and CDR2: SQVTM, ANQGSEA. This CDR3 has 10 amino acids. CDR3 bases: TGCAGCGTAGGGACAGATGGCTACACCTTC. It translates to CSVGTDGYTF.

The chain employs TRBV5-1 and TRBJ2-2, with 8 positions matching TRBD2. After removal of 0 bases from V and 4 bases from J, the junction contained 8 bases not matched to a gene. Germline V gives CDR1 SGHRS, CDR2 YFSETQ. This CDR3 region has 17 residues. For the CDR3, the DNA is TGCGCCAGCAGCTTGGGCCTCCTTACTAGCGGCACCGGGGAGCTGTTTTTT. Translation: CASSLGLLTSGTGELFF.

In this sample, this clonotype turned up a few times. At one of its ends the junction is not consistent with the germline gene, which may arise from a read error. This rearrangement joins TRBV9 to TRBJ1-1, with D tentatively TRBD1 (5 bases). CDR1 SGDLS and CDR2 YYNGEE come from the germline V gene. The CDR3 runs to 13 residues. CDR3 bases: TGTGCCAGCAGCGCGGGGGAGATCACTGAAGTTTTCTTT. Residues: CASSAGEITEVFF.

V is TRBV12-5 and J is TRBJ2-1; 8 positions match TRBD1. J gave up 4 bases and V 6 bases, and 5 bases lay outside the gene matches. Per germline, CDR1 LGHNT and CDR2 FRNRAP. This CDR3 spans 14 amino acids. The CDR3 DNA reads as TGTGCTAGTGGCCAGGACAGGGCTTACAATGAGCAGTTCTTC. It codes for CASGQDRAYNEQFF.

The rearrangement links TRBV11-2 to TRBJ2-1, with 9 bases fitting TRBD1. This CDR3 is 16 amino acids long. With 0 bases clipped from V and 6 bases from J, the junction kept 6 bases outside the gene matches. The V gene's germline CDR1 is SGHAT and CDR2 FQNNGV. The CDR3: CASSLDAGTGTNEQFF. The CDR3 nucleotides are TGTGCCAGCAGCTTAGACGCCGGGACAGGGACCAATGAGCAGTTCTTC.

This chain links TRBV12-3 or TRBV12-4 with TRBJ1-3, with D perhaps TRBD1 (5 bases). V dropped 6 bases and J dropped 2 bases, with 11 bases sitting between them. The CDR3 extends over 14 amino acids. In DNA form, the CDR3 reads TGTGCCAGCAGCCCCTGGGGCACTGGAAACACCATATATTTT. Amino acid sequence: CASSPWGTGNTIYF.

This chain joins TRBV29-1 and TRBJ2-3; D is unclear. V was clipped by 3 bases and J by 0 bases, with 10 bases between them. Germline V gives CDR1 SQVTM, CDR2 ANQGSEA. The CDR3 length is 14 residues. The CDR3 loop is CSVDGVTSTDTQYF. The CDR3 nucleotides are TGCAGCGTTGATGGCGTGACTAGCACAGATACGCAGTATTTT.

Only a few counts were recorded for this clonotype. The chain is built from TRBV20-1 and TRBJ2-4, with TRBD2 matching over 7 bases. Germline CDR1 reads DFQATT; CDR2 reads SNEGSKA (reference sequence). CDR3 length: 14 residues. Losses at the gene ends were 5 bases for V and 4 bases for J; bases not matched to a gene: 8. For the CDR3, the DNA is TGCAGTGCTTCCCGTAGTAGCGGGAAAAACATTCAGTACTTC. As protein: CSASRSSGKNIQYF.

This clonotype was counted at least ten times. The V gene is TRBV15, the J gene TRBJ2-2; weak D call: TRBD1 (5 bases). The CDR3 extends over 15 amino acids. The germline V gene encodes CDR1 LNHNV and CDR2 YYDKDF (reference sequence). Trimming pared 2 bases from V and 3 bases from J, leaving 10 bases between. The CDR3, as DNA: TGTGCCACCAGCAGACGACAGCAGTACACCGGGGAGCTGTTTTTT. It translates to CATSRRQQYTGELFF.

V usage is TRBV29-1 and J usage is TRBJ1-4; D is perhaps TRBD1 (5 bases). V was cut by 4 bases and J by 4 bases, with 7 bases left in between. Per the germline V gene, CDR1 is SQVTM and CDR2 is ANQGSEA. This CDR3 has 12 amino acids. The CDR3 is CSVVTDNEKLFF. For the CDR3, the DNA is TGCAGCGTTGTGACAGATAATGAAAAACTGTTTTTT.

This clonotype has only a few counts. This rearrangement joins TRBV29-1 to TRBJ2-1; D unclear. V lost 7 bases to trimming and J lost 6 bases, with 10 bases between them. Germline assignment: CDR1 SQVTM and CDR2 ANQGSEA. This CDR3 spans 11 amino acids. The CDR3 loop is CSGLGRNEQFF. The CDR3 DNA sequence: TGCAGCGGATTAGGGCGCAATGAGCAGTTCTTC.

V and J are TRBV5-1 and TRBJ1-1; no clear D gene. This CDR3 region has 15 residues. Germline loops: CDR1 SGHRS, CDR2 YFSETQ. V was clipped by 4 bases and J by 4 bases, with 17 bases between them. The CDR3 region is CASSRAGRGGTEAFF. In DNA, the CDR3 is TGCGCCAGCAGCCGCGCCGGGCGGGGAGGCACTGAAGCTTTCTTT.

The V and J genes are TRBV5-5 and TRBJ2-1, with 8 bases aligning to TRBD1. With V trimmed by 4 bases and J by 7 bases, 13 bases remained unmatched. Germline V gene data show CDR1 as SGHKS and CDR2 as YYEKEE (reference sequence). The CDR3 length is 16 residues. Here the CDR3 DNA reads TGTGCCAGCAGCCACTCACCCTCGAGGACAGGGAATGAGCAGTTCTTC. This gives the protein CASSHSPSRTGNEQFF.

A few counts support this clonotype. The gene calls are TRBV19 and TRBJ2-7, with 7 nucleotides matching TRBD2. The ends lost 5 bases at V and 2 bases at J; junction bases unmatched: 9. This CDR3 spans 15 amino acids. Germline V gives CDR1 LNHDA, CDR2 SQIVND (reference sequence). For the CDR3, the DNA is TGTGCCAGTAGTGTTACACTAGCGACCGCCTACGAGCAGTACTTC. It codes for CASSVTLATAYEQYF.

V and J are TRBV7-8 and TRBJ2-1; 16 nucleotides agree with TRBD2. Looked up from germline, CDR1 is SGHVS and CDR2 is FQNEAQ. CDR3 length equals 20 residues. V gave up 3 bases and J gave up 0 bases; unmatched junction bases: 8. The CDR3 nucleotides read TGTGCCAGCAGCTTGGCGGGGACTAGCGGGAGGGCCGGCTCCTACAATGAGCAGTTCTTC. Amino acid sequence: CASSLAGTSGRAGSYNEQFF.

This clonotype was seen only a few times. The chain employs TRBV6-2 or TRBV6-3 and TRBJ2-7; TRBD2 agrees at 7 bases. V was pared by 6 bases and J by 7 bases, with 9 bases of the junction left unmatched. The CDR3 extends over 13 amino acids. The germline gives CDR1 MNHEY, CDR2 SVGEGT. The CDR3 sequence is CASRGGGSGEQYF. The CDR3 nucleotides read TGTGCCAGCAGAGGAGGAGGTAGCGGGGAGCAGTACTTC.